The subject of this entry is one TCR beta chain. Its antigen is currently unknown. This CDR3 has 12 amino acids. Germline values: CDR1 SNHLY, CDR2 FYNNEI. V shed 6 bases and J shed 0 bases, with 4 bases lying between them. Method: immunoSEQ multiplex PCR; TCRdb's copy keeps in-frame clones and lacks some. Of under 95,000 clones listed, roughly 90% are singletons. Noted time point: week 5, during vaccination. The vaccine gave 300 ug of a 20-mer mutant IDH1 peptide subcutaneously per dose. New WHO grade 3 or 4 astrocytomas that were IDH1-mutant and ATRX-lost occurred in the donors. The data were obtained in a study of a mutant IDH1 vaccine in newly diagnosed glioma.

The origin of this receptor is a woman between 50 and 59 years old with glioma. The specimen was PBMCs, collected from a glioma patient whose treatment included an IDH1 peptide vaccine. The chain carries TRBV2 and TRBJ2-3; D is unclear. DNA for the CDR3: TGTGCCAGCAGGAGGAGCACAGATACGCAGTATTTT. As protein: CASRRSTDTQYF.